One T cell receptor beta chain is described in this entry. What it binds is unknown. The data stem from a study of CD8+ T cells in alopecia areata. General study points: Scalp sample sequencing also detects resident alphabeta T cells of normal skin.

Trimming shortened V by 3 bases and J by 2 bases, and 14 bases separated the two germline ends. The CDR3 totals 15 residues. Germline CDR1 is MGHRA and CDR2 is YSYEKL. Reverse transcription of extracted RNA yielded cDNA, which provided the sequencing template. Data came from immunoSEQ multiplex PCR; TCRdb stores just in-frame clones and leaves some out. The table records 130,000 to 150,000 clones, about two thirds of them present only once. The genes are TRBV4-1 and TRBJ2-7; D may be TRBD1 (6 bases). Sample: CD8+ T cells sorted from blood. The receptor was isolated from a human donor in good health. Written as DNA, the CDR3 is TGCGCCAGCAGCCAGTTTTTGGGGGCCCCCTACGAGCAGTACTTC. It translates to CASSQFLGAPYEQYF.